Sequencing of this T cell receptor beta chain was carried out in a study of CD8 T cells in ankylosing spondylitis. Study-wide results and limits: CD8+ disease-linked clones were present at relatively low frequencies in blood. About 8 highly homologous variants made up a TCR beta motif, and this motif appeared characteristic of ankylosing spondylitis blood. From matched ankylosing spondylitis synovial fluid, disease-linked clones were reportedly recovered at significantly enriched levels.

This clonotype was seen many times. Its target is unknown. TCRdb re-derived calls from the 5' RACE reads in MiXCR, one entry per CDR3 protein. The sample has about 69,000 distinct CDR3 sequences, under 5.5% seen once. The V gene lost 2 bases and the J gene lost 8 bases, with 14 bases spanning the gap. CDR1 SGHNT and CDR2 YYREEE come from the germline V gene (reference sequence). The CDR3 runs to 14 residues. The J gene is TRBJ2-1, the V gene TRBV5-4, with D tentatively TRBD1 (6 bases). Sequenced input: blood, either unsorted or a sorted T cell fraction (not recorded which). This TCR derives from a male donor with ankylosing spondylitis or in good health (not recorded which). The CDR3 protein is CASSFRDTIDEQFF. Here the CDR3 DNA reads TGTGCCAGCAGCTTCCGGGACACTATTGATGAGCAGTTCTTC.